This TCR beta chain was sequenced during a study of cytomegalovirus exposure and HLA in healthy donors. Sequencing was performed with immunoSEQ multiplex PCR; in TCRdb, only in-frame clones are kept and a portion is missing. The sample holds some 130,000 clones, 80% to 90% seen once. This clone has a handful of counts. Its cognate antigen is unknown. Study outcomes and limitations: The authors enumerated under 200 TCR beta chains as linked to cytomegalovirus.

Germline V gene data show CDR1 as KGHSH and CDR2 as LQKENI. V lost 3 bases, J lost 4 bases, and 9 bases stayed unmatched. The CDR3 extends over 16 amino acids. The sample consisted of PBMCs. This chain connects TRBV18 to TRBJ2-7; 10 bases are shared with TRBD1. This receptor was taken from a woman aged 18-29 years in good health and CMV-seronegative. The CDR3 here is CASSPPGTGVGYEQYF. The DNA of the CDR3 is TGTGCCAGCTCACCCCCCGGGACAGGGGTTGGGTACGAGCAGTACTTC.